The next 23 T cell receptor beta chains were all read from a single sample in a study of T cell changes during pregnancy in multiple sclerosis. Using immunoSEQ multiplex PCR, the repertoire was profiled, and TCRdb retains in-frame clones only, with some absent. The sample carries 70,000 to 75,000 clones, 90% to 95% recorded once. The specimen was peripheral blood, collected in the second trimester of pregnancy. These receptors all stem from a female donor in good health, enrolled as a control in a pregnancy study.

This clone has more than one count but fewer than ten. J is TRBJ2-2 and V is TRBV5-1; weak D call: TRBD1 (5 bases). The germline CDR1 and CDR2 sequences are SGHRS and YFSETQ. The V end lost 0 bases, the J end lost 5 bases, and 11 bases lay between the germline ends. The CDR3 sequence is 15 residues long. CDR3 in DNA: TGCGCCAGCAGCTTGGCCAACAGGATTACCGGGGAGCTGTTTTTT. Amino acids: CASSLANRITGELFF.

V gene TRBV7-9 combines with J gene TRBJ1-3; D is perhaps TRBD1 (6 bases). Trimming shortened V by 6 bases and J by 1 base, and 19 bases separated the two germline ends. The CDR3 runs 17 residues. Per germline, CDR1 SEHNR and CDR2 FQNEAQ (reference sequence). The CDR3 protein is CASRVGGAGASGNTIYF. The CDR3 DNA follows: TGTGCCAGCAGGGTAGGGGGGGCTGGGGCTTCTGGAAACACCATATATTTT.

The sample holds one count of this clone. V usage is TRBV5-1 and J usage is TRBJ1-1; D ambiguous. Germline assignment: CDR1 SGHRS and CDR2 YFSETQ. V was clipped by 4 bases and J by 5 bases, with 15 bases between them. There are 14 residues in the CDR3. CDR3 DNA sequence: TGCGCCAGCAGCCCTTGGGCGGGCACGACTGAAGCTTTCTTT. The encoded protein is CASSPWAGTTEAFF.

The chain carries TRBV11-2 and TRBJ1-1; D unclear. From germline, CDR1 is SGHAT and CDR2 FQNNGV. The ends were cut back, 5 bases at V and 0 bases at J, with 13 bases in the middle. CDR3 length equals 15 residues. For the CDR3, the DNA is TGTGCCAGCAGCCCGACCCTCGGGGTGAACACTGAAGCTTTCTTT. It encodes CASSPTLGVNTEAFF.

The J gene is TRBJ2-2, the V gene TRBV4-3, with D perhaps matching TRBD2 (6 bases). V was cut by 0 bases and J by 6 bases, with 8 bases left in between. CDR1 is LGHNA, CDR2 YSLEER, per germline. This CDR3 region has 14 residues. CDR3 nucleotide sequence: TGCGCCAGCAGCCAAGATAGGGACTCCGGGGAGCTGTTTTTT. As protein: CASSQDRDSGELFF.

The chain recombines TRBV28 with TRBJ2-1; 12 bases line up with TRBD2. This CDR3 has 17 residues. CDR1 and CDR2 from the germline V gene are MDHEN and SYDVKM. V dropped 5 bases and J dropped 3; count of bases not matched to a gene: 8. This CDR3 reads CASSPHQLAGGYNEQFF. The CDR3 DNA is TGTGCCAGCAGTCCTCACCAACTAGCGGGGGGCTACAATGAGCAGTTCTTC.

The J gene is TRBJ1-5, the V gene TRBV5-8; possible D gene TRBD1, 5 bases. Per the germline V gene, CDR1 is SGHTS and CDR2 is YDEGEE. V was pared by 4 bases and J by 7 bases, with 15 bases between. The CDR3 runs 14 residues. CDR3 sequence: CASSRRGANQPQHF. The CDR3 DNA is TGTGCCAGCAGCAGGAGGGGAGCGAACCAGCCCCAGCATTTT.

The chain combines TRBV7-9 with TRBJ1-2; D is unclear. Germline lookup yields CDR1 SEHNR and CDR2 FQNEAQ (reference sequence). Trimming cost V 4 bases and J 6 bases, with 18 bases left between them. The CDR3 totals 15 residues. The CDR3 nucleotides read TGTGCCAGCAGCTCCACTGGGAGCCCTTCTCATGGCTACACCTTC. Amino acids: CASSSTGSPSHGYTF.

The V and J genes are TRBV5-1 and TRBJ2-1, with D unresolved. This CDR3 spans 12 amino acids. Trimming removed 1 base at V and 6 bases at J, with 5 bases between. Germline-derived CDR1 and CDR2 are SGHRS and YFSETQ. The chain's CDR3 is CASSLPSNEQFF. The CDR3 DNA sequence: TGCGCCAGCAGCTTGCCCAGCAATGAGCAGTTCTTC. The full variable domain, its missing parts supplied by reference TRBV5-1 and TRBJ2-1, is KAGVTQTPRYLIKTRGQQVTLSCSPISGHRSVSWYQQTPGQGLQFLFEYFSETQRNKGNFPGRFSGRQFSNSRSEMNVSTLELGDSALYLCASSLPSNEQFFGPGTRLTVL.

The V gene is TRBV7-3, the J gene TRBJ2-7; the D gene is possibly TRBD1 (6 bases). Trimming stripped 4 bases from V and 9 bases from J, with 10 bases between. CDR1 and CDR2 (germline): SGHTA, FQGTGA. The CDR3 runs to 11 residues. Here the CDR3 reads CASSSRQVQYF. The CDR3 coding sequence is TGTGCCAGCAGCTCGAGACAGGTGCAGTACTTC.

V is TRBV7-2 and J is TRBJ2-7, with D tentatively TRBD2 (6 bases). The CDR3 has 15 residues. Germline lookup yields CDR1 SGHTA and CDR2 FQGNSA. V shed 1 base and J shed 2 bases, with 12 bases lying between them. Here the CDR3 reads CASSLGMAGTYEQYF. CDR3 coding DNA: TGTGCCAGCAGCTTAGGAATGGCGGGGACCTACGAGCAGTACTTC.

The chain joins TRBV7-2 to TRBJ2-3, with 10 bases matching TRBD2. Germline CDR1 SGHTA, CDR2 FQGNSA. V gave up 1 base and J gave up 8 bases; unmatched junction bases: 9. The CDR3 spans 16 residues. CDR3 sequence reads: CASSLVLAGEGGTQYF. DNA for the CDR3: TGTGCCAGCAGCTTAGTGCTAGCGGGGGAGGGAGGTACGCAGTATTTT.

The V call is TRBV15, the J call TRBJ1-4; D gene ambiguous. The CDR3 loop spans 14 amino acids. CDR1 is LNHNV, CDR2 YYDKDF, per germline (reference sequence). V was trimmed by 3 bases and J by 0 bases, leaving 5 bases between them. This CDR3 is CATSRAATNEKLFF. The DNA of the CDR3 is TGTGCCACCAGCAGGGCCGCAACTAATGAAAAACTGTTTTTT. Together with reference TRBV15 and TRBJ1-4, the CDR3 gives the full variable domain: DAMVIQNPRYQVTQFGKPVTLSCSQTLNHNVMYWYQQKSSQAPKLLFHYYDKDFNNEADTPDNFQSRRPNTSFCFLDIRSPGLGDTAMYLCATSRAATNEKLFFGSGTQLSVL.

Note on this clone: One end of the junction is discordant with germline, which a read error may explain. V is TRBV28 and J is TRBJ2-7; 7 bases line up with TRBD2. This CDR3 has 13 amino acids. CDR1 is MDHEN, CDR2 SYDVKM, per germline. The CDR3 sequence: CASSRGVEESQGF. The CDR3 DNA is TGTGCCAGCAGTCGGGGGGTCGAGGAATCTCAGGGCTTC.

The rearrangement joins TRBV5-1 to TRBJ2-3, with 9 bases that match TRBD2. CDR1 is SGHRS, CDR2 YFSETQ, per germline. The CDR3 length is 18 residues. J gave up 0 bases and V 1 base, and 9 bases lay outside the gene matches. CDR3 DNA sequence: TGCGCCAGCAGCTTGAGTCCGAGCGGGGGGTCTAGCACAGATACGCAGTATTTT. Amino acids: CASSLSPSGGSSTDTQYF.

The chain links TRBV4-3 to TRBJ1-3; 10 bases align to TRBD1. The germline V gene encodes CDR1 LGHNA and CDR2 YSLEER. This CDR3 region has 16 residues. With V trimmed by 3 bases and J by 0 bases, 2 bases remained unmatched. In DNA form, the CDR3 reads TGCGCCAGCAGCCAGAGGACAGGGGGCTCTGGAAACACCATATATTTT. It codes for CASSQRTGGSGNTIYF.

V usage is TRBV7-9 and J usage is TRBJ2-3; the match to TRBD1 covers 7 bases. This CDR3 region has 16 residues. Losses at the gene ends were 4 bases for V and 2 bases for J; bases not matched to a gene: 9. In germline, CDR1 is SEHNR, CDR2 FQNEAQ (reference sequence). CDR3 DNA sequence: TGTGCCAGCAGCTCACAGGACAGGCACCCCACAGATACGCAGTATTTT. This translates into CASSSQDRHPTDTQYF.

The chain has TRBV6-5 and TRBJ2-2, with 8 bases fitting TRBD1. Per the germline V gene, CDR1 is MNHEY and CDR2 is SVGAGI. With 7 bases clipped from V and 7 bases from J, the junction kept 8 bases outside the gene matches. The CDR3 covers 14 residues. The DNA for the CDR3 is TGTGCCAGCATGACAGGGGCATTTGACGGGGAGCTGTTTTTT. Protein sequence: CASMTGAFDGELFF.

This chain connects TRBV7-9 to TRBJ2-1; 8 bases are a match to TRBD1. This CDR3 contains 14 residues. CDR1 and CDR2 (germline): SEHNR, FQNEAQ (reference sequence). The junction had 10 bases not matched to a gene; V was cut back by 6 bases and J by 9 bases. Here the CDR3 reads CASRPGQDRGEQFF. CDR3 coding DNA: TGTGCCAGCAGGCCGGGACAGGACCGGGGTGAGCAGTTCTTC.

The DNA for the CDR3 is TGTGCCAGCAGCTTACGACAGGGCTATGAAAAACTGTTTTTT. This sequence encodes CASSLRQGYEKLFF. The V gene is TRBV6-1, the J gene TRBJ1-4; 7 bases align to TRBD1. There are 14 residues in the CDR3. After removal of 6 bases from V and 6 bases from J, the junction contained 7 bases not matched to a gene. CDR1 and CDR2 (germline): MNHNS, SASEGT.

V and J are TRBV19 and TRBJ1-5, with D possibly matching TRBD1 (5 bases). Germline V gene data show CDR1 as LNHDA and CDR2 as SQIVND (reference sequence). The CDR3 loop spans 15 amino acids. V lost 6 bases, J lost 4 bases, and 16 bases lay in between. This CDR3 is CASRNRRGGNQPQHF. The CDR3 DNA reads TGTGCCAGTAGGAATAGAAGGGGTGGGAATCAGCCCCAGCATTTT.

The chain uses TRBV7-8 and TRBJ1-2, with 7 bases matching TRBD1. Trimming cost V 3 bases and J 2 bases; bases outside gene matches: 3. The CDR3 covers 14 residues. Germline CDR1 reads SGHVS; CDR2 reads FQNEAQ. The CDR3 here is CASSLLGGNYGYTF. CDR3 DNA sequence: TGTGCCAGCAGCTTGCTAGGGGGCAACTATGGCTACACCTTC.

The chain carries TRBV7-9 and TRBJ1-2; 10 nucleotides match TRBD1. The CDR3 has 15 residues. After removal of 4 bases from V and 6 bases from J, the junction contained 8 bases not matched to a gene. CDR1 and CDR2 from the germline V gene are SEHNR and FQNEAQ (reference sequence). The CDR3 DNA sequence: TGTGCCAGCAGCTCGGGGACAGGGGCCGAGGATGGCTACACCTTC. Its translation is CASSSGTGAEDGYTF.